This T cell receptor beta chain was recorded in a study of blood T cell repertoires in COVID-19. Study information: Researchers got acute and convalescent COVID-19 samples from the United States, Italy and Spain. T cells, B-cell-depleted T cells, or PBMCs supplied cDNA or gDNA.

Per the original data handling: How many nucleated cells were present was estimated from reference gene primer amplification. Some clones are missing from TCRdb's copy, which holds only in-frame ones; the method was immunoSEQ multiplex PCR. The V and J calls and clone size are taken from that table; D and trimming were inferred from the DNA. Of over 150,000 clones listed, 80% to 90% were seen once; the top ten hold under 2%. The ends were cut back, 0 bases at V and 7 bases at J, with 13 bases in the middle. The CDR3 length is 15 residues. Germline-derived CDR1 and CDR2 are SGHRS and YFSETQ. Sequenced material: peripheral blood. This receptor was taken from a man between 18 and 29 years old who had recovered from COVID-19. The chain recombines TRBV5-1 with TRBJ2-2; perhaps TRBD1 as D (5 bases). The CDR3 spells CASSLEGAGLGELFF. Written as DNA, the CDR3 is TGCGCCAGCAGCTTGGAAGGCGCAGGGCTCGGGGAGCTGTTTTTT. Based on the CDR3 plus reference TRBV5-1 and TRBJ2-2, the full variable domain is KAGVTQTPRYLIKTRGQQVTLSCSPISGHRSVSWYQQTPGQGLQFLFEYFSETQRNKGNFPGRFSGRQFSNSRSEMNVSTLELGDSALYLCASSLEGAGLGELFFGEGSRLTVL.